The table lists the clone carrying this T cell receptor (beta chain) with a few counts. Its antigen remains unidentified. The CDR3 covers 15 residues. The germline CDR1 and CDR2 sequences are SGHNT and YYREEE (reference sequence). The trim removed 0 bases at V and 5 bases at J, leaving 2 bases unmatched. This specimen comes from a study of human T cells and chemical hapten exposure. In the study overall: Across the whole study, which lasted approximately 5.5 months, patients were given diphenylcyclopropenone on the scalp once a week.

TCRdb analysed the RACE reads with MiXCR anew, one entry per CDR3 protein. The sample lists approximately 110,000 distinct CDR3 sequences, roughly 10% occurring once. Study results and limitations: There were significantly more large CDR3 similarity clusters among expanded TCRs than among controls. The study found that PT1 expanded TCR counts correlated positively with patch test score.

Time point reported: patch test 2, 6 weeks after DPC sensitization. As to treatment: therapeutic diphenylcyclopropenone sensitization with weekly scalp DPC. Those who donated were patients with alopecia, 18 to 70 years of age, and suitable for DPC. The origin of this receptor is a woman aged 40 to 49 with alopecia areata. Some clones in this sample may be carry-over from other donors' samples. Sequencing used whole blood, obtained in connection with sensitization to the hapten diphenylcyclopropenone (DPC). The rearrangement links TRBV5-4 to TRBJ2-1; 10 bases are shared with TRBD1. The CDR3 protein is CASSLEGQGHNEQFF. The CDR3 DNA sequence: TGTGCCAGCAGCTTGGAGGGACAGGGGCACAATGAGCAGTTCTTC. Full variable domain (missing parts from reference TRBV5-4 and TRBJ2-1): ETGVTQSPTHLIKTRGQQVTLRCSSQSGHNTVSWYQQALGQGPQFIFQYYREEENGRGNFPPRFSGLQFPNYSSELNVNALELDDSALYLCASSLEGQGHNEQFFGPGTRLTVL.